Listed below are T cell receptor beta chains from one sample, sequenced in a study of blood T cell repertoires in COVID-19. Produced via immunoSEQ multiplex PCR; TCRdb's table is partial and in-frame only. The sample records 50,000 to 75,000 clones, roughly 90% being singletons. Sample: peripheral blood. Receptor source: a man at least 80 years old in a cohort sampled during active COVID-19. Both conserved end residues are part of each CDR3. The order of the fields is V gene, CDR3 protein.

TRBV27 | CASSRTRDTRKETQYF
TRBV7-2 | CASSLERTDMNTEAFF
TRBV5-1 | CASSPGQTYGYTF
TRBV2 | CASNLGQGRREPQHF
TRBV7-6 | CASSLDVPSGESGEQFF
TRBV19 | CASSTIGETQYF
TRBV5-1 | CASSLGAESSYEQYF
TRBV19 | CASSIRQPNTEAFF
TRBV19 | CASSVSQGMNEQYF
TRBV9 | CASTQGAGSNQPQHF
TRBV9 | CASSVTGTAYSGANVLTF
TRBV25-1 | CASSDWGAGGGETQYF
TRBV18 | CASSPNRDYGYTF
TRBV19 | CASSMGASGSIDTQYF